These T cell receptor beta chains were read from a single sample in a study of blood T cell repertoires in COVID-19. Clones were sequenced by immunoSEQ multiplex PCR, and TCRdb holds only the in-frame ones, with some missing. The data show around 100,000 clones, over 85% seen once. What was sequenced was peripheral blood. The receptors derive from a man aged 65 to 85 with acute or convalescent COVID-19. Each CDR3 is given with its conserved first and last residue. The D gene is left open where the match is weak. Only part of the rows carry a size: once, few, many, or a class if the clone is expanded.

clone_size d_call j_call v_call cdr3_length cdr3_nt cdr3_aa
- TRBD2 TRBJ2-7 TRBV28 14 TGTGCCAGCACCACAGCGGGGAGCTCCTACGAGCAGTACTTC CASTTAGSSYEQYF
- - TRBJ1-1 TRBV7-3 13 TGTGCCAGCAGCGAACAGGGGAACACTGAAGCTTTCTTT CASSEQGNTEAFF
- - TRBJ1-1 TRBV2 15 TGTGCCAGCAGCCGAGGGAACATCGGGAACACTGAAGCTTTCTTT CASSRGNIGNTEAFF
- - TRBJ1-4 TRBV7-9 14 TGTGCCAGCAGCTTAGAACCGGCTAATGAAAAACTGTTTTTT CASSLEPANEKLFF
- - TRBJ1-2 TRBV12-3/TRBV12-4 11 TGTGCCAGCGGCCCGGAGGATGGCTACACCTTC CASGPEDGYTF
- - TRBJ1-1 TRBV30 14 TGTGCCTGGACCTACCTCGGCGGGGTCACTGAAGCTTTCTTT CAWTYLGGVTEAFF
- TRBD2 TRBJ2-1 TRBV3-1/TRBV3-2 17 TGTGCCAGCAGCCAAGGCCACGGGGGGGCGTCCTACAATGAGCAGTTCTTC CASSQGHGGASYNEQFF
- TRBD1 TRBJ1-1 TRBV30 14 TGTGCCTGGAGTGACGGGACAGGGGTCACTGAAGCTTTCTTT CAWSDGTGVTEAFF
- - TRBJ1-1 TRBV6-5 12 TGTGCCAGCAGTACGGGGGGGACTGAAGCTTTCTTT CASSTGGTEAFF
once - TRBJ1-6 TRBV30 13 TGTGCCTGGAGAGGGCCAGGGATCTCACCCCTCCACTTT CAWRGPGISPLHF
- TRBD1 TRBJ1-1 TRBV11-3 15 TGTGCCAGCAGCCTGGGGCAGGGGGTATGGACTGAAGCTTTCTTT CASSLGQGVWTEAFF
- TRBD1 TRBJ2-5 TRBV15 14 TGTGCCACCAGCGGCAACAGGGGTAGGGAGACCCAGTACTTC CATSGNRGRETQYF
- TRBD1 TRBJ1-2 TRBV9 15 TGTGCCAGCAGCGTAGGGACAGGCACAACCAATGGCTACACCTTC CASSVGTGTTNGYTF
- - TRBJ2-7 TRBV6-5 13 TGTGCCAGCAGTTTTGAACGCGCGGGGTTCAAGTACTTC CASSFERAGFKYF
- - TRBJ2-5 TRBV28 16 TGTGCCAGCAGTTTAGGAAGGGGGTATAGACAAGAGACCCAGTACTTC CASSLGRGYRQETQYF
- - TRBJ2-5 TRBV7-9 14 TGTGCCAGCAGCGTAGGCTCAGGGGGGGAGACCCAGTACTTC CASSVGSGGETQYF
- - TRBJ1-2 TRBV30 17 TGTGCCTGGAAAAAAGGGCCAGGGGTTGCTCTTAACTATGGCTACACCTTC CAWKKGPGVALNYGYTF
- TRBD1 TRBJ1-4 TRBV6-1 17 TGTGCCAGCAGTGTGGGATTGGGAGGGACAGGGGGCGAAAAACTGTTTTTT CASSVGLGGTGGEKLFF
- TRBD2 TRBJ2-5 TRBV7-2 16 TGTGTCAGCAGCTACATTCGGACTAGCGGGATGCAGACCCAGTACTTC CVSSYIRTSGMQTQYF
- TRBD2 TRBJ2-2 TRBV7-7 15 TGTGCTAGCAGGAGGGTAGCGGGCAACACCGGGGAGCTGTTTTTT CASRRVAGNTGELFF
- - TRBJ1-1 TRBV11-2 12 TGTGCCAGCAGCTTTGAGGTCACTGAAGCTTTCTTT CASSFEVTEAFF
- - TRBJ1-5 TRBV10-3 15 TGTGCCATCAGTACACAGGGCGGTAGCAATCAGCCCCAGCATTTT CAISTQGGSNQPQHF
- - TRBJ2-2 TRBV14 13 TGTGCCAGCAGCCAAGGGCTCACCGGGGAGCTGTTTTTT CASSQGLTGELFF
- - TRBJ2-2 TRBV7-2 15 TGTGCCAGCAGCTCAATACTAGGGGGAACCGGGGAGCTGTTTTTT CASSSILGGTGELFF
- - TRBJ2-7 TRBV27 15 TGTGCCAGCAGTTTATCGGTAACAGGGTCCTACGAGCAGTACTTC CASSLSVTGSYEQYF
- - TRBJ1-5 TRBV28 13 TGTGCCAGCAGCCCCGGGGGGCGTCAGCCCCAGCATTTT CASSPGGRQPQHF
- TRBD1 TRBJ1-2 TRBV6-5 13 TGTGCCAGCAGTTACTCCAGGGGGAGGGGCTACACCTTC CASSYSRGRGYTF
- TRBD1 TRBJ1-1 TRBV19 14 TGTGCCAGTAGTACCAACAGGGGAAACACTGAAGCTTTCTTT CASSTNRGNTEAFF
- TRBD1 TRBJ2-6 TRBV19 16 TGTGCCAGTAGTAAACAGGGGGTGGGTGGGGCCAACGTCCTGACTTTC CASSKQGVGGANVLTF
- TRBD2 TRBJ2-5 TRBV6-5 13 TGTGCCAGCGTCCTAGCGGAGTTGGAGACCCAGTACTTC CASVLAELETQYF
- TRBD2 TRBJ2-5 TRBV7-2 16 TGTGCCAGCAGCCAAACTAGCGGGGGGGCCAGGGAGACCCAGTACTTC CASSQTSGGARETQYF
- TRBD1 TRBJ1-6 TRBV5-4 18 TGTGCCAGCAGCCAGGGACAGGGGGCGAGCTTGCCGGCCTCACCCCTCCACTTT CASSQGQGASLPASPLHF
once - TRBJ1-2 TRBV12-3/TRBV12-4 13 TGTGCCAGCAGCCCAAGGGGGAACTATGGCTACACCTTC CASSPRGNYGYTF
- TRBD1 TRBJ2-5 TRBV18 16 TGTGCCAGCTCACCACGCCCAGGGGGCATCCAAGAGACCCAGTACTTC CASSPRPGGIQETQYF
once TRBD1 TRBJ1-1 TRBV19 12 TGTGCCACCTTGACAGGGGGCCGGGGAGCTTTCTTT CATLTGGRGAFF
- - TRBJ1-1 TRBV24-1 23 TGTGCCACCAGTGAGGACAGTGAAATCCATATTGTCACTCAATGTTTCATGAACACTGAAGCTTTCTTT CATSEDSEIHIVTQCFMNTEAFF
- TRBD1 TRBJ1-1 TRBV5-1 15 TGCGCCAGCAGTCCACCAACAGGGGTCGGCACTGAAGCTTTCTTT CASSPPTGVGTEAFF
- TRBD2 TRBJ2-1 TRBV7-2 16 TGTGCCAGCAGCTTAGATTCGGCGGGAGCCTACAATGAGCAGTTCTTC CASSLDSAGAYNEQFF
- - TRBJ2-7 TRBV7-2 11 TGTGCCAGCAGCTTTTCATTCGAGCAGTACTTC CASSFSFEQYF
- - TRBJ1-5 TRBV6-5 14 TGTGCCAGCGCGGACGGGACACCAAATCAGCCCCAGCATTTT CASADGTPNQPQHF
few - TRBJ1-2 TRBV5-4 14 TGTGCCAGCAGCCTGACGGGGGGGAGATATGGCTACACCTTC CASSLTGGRYGYTF
once TRBD1 TRBJ1-3 TRBV7-2 19 TGTGCCAGCAGCTTAGAAAGGGGACAGGGGGTTATATCTGGAAACACCATATATTTT CASSLERGQGVISGNTIYF
- TRBD1 TRBJ2-7 TRBV12-3/TRBV12-4 13 TGTGCCAGCAGCCCTGGACAGGGCTACGAGCAGTACTTC CASSPGQGYEQYF
- TRBD1 TRBJ2-1 TRBV19 19 TGTGCCAGTAGCTCAGGCCTTATTGGGGTGACAGGGGGCAGGGATGAGCAGTTCTTC CASSSGLIGVTGGRDEQFF
- TRBD1 TRBJ2-7 TRBV29-1 17 TGCAGCGTTTCAGGGGCCGATTACACAGGGGGGATTTACGAGCAGTACTTC CSVSGADYTGGIYEQYF
- - TRBJ1-5 TRBV23-1 17 TGCGCCAGTCTGGGGGGGGAGGGCTCGGATGGTGGTCAGCCCCAGCATTTT CASLGGEGSDGGQPQHF
- - TRBJ2-1 TRBV27 13 TGTGCCAGCAGCCCCTTCTCCTACAATGAGCAGTTCTTC CASSPFSYNEQFF
- TRBD1 TRBJ1-5 TRBV28 17 TGTGCCAGCATTTTAACGGGACAGTTATATAGCAATCAGCCCCAGCATTTT CASILTGQLYSNQPQHF
- - TRBJ2-6 TRBV19 14 TGTGCCAGTAGTCCCCTAGCGATGGCCAACGTCCTGACTTTC CASSPLAMANVLTF